Below are 17 T cell receptor beta chains sequenced from a single sample in a study of T-cell memory formation after mild COVID-19. One entry per CDR3 protein results from TCRdb running MiXCR on the 5' RACE reads. The sample records 450,000 to 700,000 distinct CDR3 sequences, about 20% being singletons. The sample taken for sequencing was PBMCs or a T cell subset sorted from them (not recorded which). These receptor sequences come from an adult woman who had mild COVID-19 (a few samples of this study predate the infection). Cell type and time point are not known.

The chain joins TRBV5-6 to TRBJ2-5, with 7 bases fitting TRBD1. The CDR3 extends over 14 amino acids. Germline CDR1 reads SGHDT; CDR2 reads YYEEEE. Losses at the gene ends were 4 bases for V and 2 bases for J; bases not matched to a gene: 5. As DNA, the CDR3 is TGTGCCAGCAGCCAGACAGGGAGTCAAGAGACCCAGTACTTC. Translated, it gives CASSQTGSQETQYF.

This clonotype was seen a few times. V gene TRBV15 combines with J gene TRBJ1-2; D is unresolved. Germline CDR1 reads LNHNV; CDR2 reads YYDKDF (reference sequence). V gave up 0 bases and J gave up 4 bases, with 15 bases separating them. The CDR3 runs 16 residues. The CDR3 sequence is CATSRDYNAFSYGYTF. The CDR3 DNA is TGTGCCACCAGCAGAGATTACAACGCCTTCTCCTATGGCTACACCTTC.

This clonotype was observed at least ten times. J is TRBJ2-2 and V is TRBV6-5, with 10 positions matching TRBD1. J gave up 4 bases and V 5 bases, and 4 bases lay outside the gene matches. The CDR3 runs 15 residues. CDR1 and CDR2 from the germline V gene are MNHEY and SVGAGI. This chain's CDR3 is CASSPRDRGTGELFF. In DNA, the CDR3 is TGTGCCAGCAGTCCCCGGGACAGGGGCACCGGGGAGCTGTTTTTT.

This clonotype showed up just a few times. The chain employs TRBV4-1 and TRBJ2-1; 7 nucleotides agree with TRBD2. Trimming removed 3 bases from V and 12 bases from J; junction bases left unmatched: 11. Germline CDR1 reads MGHRA; CDR2 reads YSYEKL. The CDR3 covers 14 residues. The CDR3 loop reads CASSQPSRGKGQFF. CDR3 DNA sequence: TGCGCCAGCAGCCAGCCTTCGCGGGGGAAGGGGCAGTTCTTC.

The V call is TRBV5-1, the J call TRBJ2-3; D possibly matches TRBD1 or TRBD2 (5 bases each). The CDR3 has 16 amino acids. With 6 bases removed from V and 1 base from J, the gap between germline ends came to 18 bases. Germline CDR1 reads SGHRS; CDR2 reads YFSETQ. CDR3 nucleotide sequence: TGCGCCAGCACTTCTGGGGCCAGCGGTCGCACAGATACGCAGTATTTT. Translated, it gives CASTSGASGRTDTQYF. Supplemented by reference TRBV5-1 and TRBJ2-3, the full variable domain reads KAGVTQTPRYLIKTRGQQVTLSCSPISGHRSVSWYQQTPGQGLQFLFEYFSETQRNKGNFPGRFSGRQFSNSRSEMNVSTLELGDSALYLCASTSGASGRTDTQYFGPGTRLTVL.

This chain joins TRBV6-2 or TRBV6-3 and TRBJ2-1; D ambiguous. Germline V CDR1 and CDR2: MNHEY, SVGEGT. The V end lost 2 bases, the J end lost 0 bases, and 8 bases lay between the germline ends. This CDR3 comprises 15 residues. The CDR3 nucleotides read TGTGCCAGCAGTTACGGGGTTAGCTCCTACAATGAGCAGTTCTTC. This sequence encodes CASSYGVSSYNEQFF.

The rearrangement joins TRBV19 to TRBJ1-2; a possible D gene is TRBD1 (6 bases). The length of the CDR3 is 14 residues. Germline V CDR1 and CDR2: LNHDA, SQIVND (reference sequence). Deletions cut 6 bases from V and 0 bases from J, with 11 bases between. The CDR3 protein is CASRGGTANYGYTF. In DNA form, the CDR3 reads TGTGCCAGTAGAGGGGGGACCGCTAACTATGGCTACACCTTC.

This clonotype was counted between two and nine times. This rearrangement joins TRBV20-1 to TRBJ1-5; D may be TRBD1 (6 bases). V was clipped by 6 bases and J by 4 bases, with 10 bases between them. Looked up from germline, CDR1 is DFQATT and CDR2 is SNEGSKA (reference sequence). The CDR3 is 12 residues long. The chain's CDR3 is CSAKTGNQPQHF. The DNA of the CDR3 is TGCAGTGCCAAGACAGGAAATCAGCCCCAGCATTTT.

In this sample, this clonotype turned up many times. The rearrangement uses TRBV7-9 and TRBJ1-2; 7 bases map to TRBD1. The CDR3 contains 13 residues. The V segment lost 5 bases and the J segment 2 bases; nucleotides outside the gene matches: 2. In germline, CDR1 is SEHNR, CDR2 FQNEAQ (reference sequence). The CDR3, as DNA: TGTGCCAGCAGCACGGGACAGAACTATGGCTACACCTTC. Translation gives CASSTGQNYGYTF.

This clonotype was seen a few times. The rearrangement links TRBV24-1 to TRBJ2-7; D may be TRBD1 or TRBD2 (5 bases each). This CDR3 spans 14 amino acids. Deletions cut 2 bases from V and 3 bases from J, with 10 bases between. CDR1 and CDR2 from the germline V gene are KGHDR and SFDVKD. The CDR3 nucleotides read TGTGCCACCAGTGATTCGGGACGTCGCTACGAGCAGTACTTC. This codes for CATSDSGRRYEQYF.

This chain uses TRBV5-1 with TRBJ2-1, with TRBD1 identical over 11 bases. The V segment lost 4 bases and the J segment 7 bases; nucleotides outside the gene matches: 10. The CDR3 extends over 16 amino acids. In germline, CDR1 is SGHRS, CDR2 YFSETQ. The CDR3 coding sequence is TGCGCCAGCAGCCTCGGACAGGGGGCAAGTACGAATGAGCAGTTCTTC. Amino acids: CASSLGQGASTNEQFF.

In DNA, the CDR3 is TGCGCCAGCTCCTCGGGCTCGGGCGGCTACACCTTC. Its protein is CASSSGSGGYTF. This chain uses TRBV10-2 with TRBJ1-2; D remains unclear. CDR1 WSHSY and CDR2 SAAADI come from the germline V gene. The CDR3 has 12 amino acids. Between the trimmed V and J ends, which lost 8 bases and 8 bases, there was a span of 15 bases.

This clonotype was seen only a few times. This CDR3 reads CATSHKQGITDTQYF. The CDR3 DNA sequence: TGTGCCACCAGCCACAAACAGGGAATCACAGATACGCAGTATTTT. The rearrangement links TRBV24-1 to TRBJ2-3, with D tentatively TRBD1 (6 bases). Germline CDR1 KGHDR, CDR2 SFDVKD. The V end lost 7 bases, the J end lost 2 bases, and 15 bases lay between the germline ends. CDR3 length equals 15 residues.

J is TRBJ2-7 and V is TRBV27; the D is unclear. V lost 3 bases, J lost 2 bases, and 11 bases lay in between. Germline V gene sequence: CDR1 MNHEY, CDR2 SMNVEV (reference sequence). This CDR3 contains 14 residues. CDR3 in amino acids: CASSFVPGAYEQYF. The CDR3 DNA reads TGTGCCAGCAGTTTCGTTCCGGGCGCCTACGAGCAGTACTTC.

V is TRBV12-3 or TRBV12-4 and J is TRBJ2-1; TRBD2 matches 14 bases. The CDR3 consists of 19 residues. Losses at the gene ends were 4 bases for V and 0 bases for J; bases not matched to a gene: 8. CDR3 DNA sequence: TGTGCCAGCAGTTCACTGACTAGCGGGGGGGCCAGCTCCTACAATGAGCAGTTCTTC. This sequence encodes CASSSLTSGGASSYNEQFF.

This clonotype has just a few counts. The chain couples TRBV25-1 to TRBJ2-7; D is perhaps TRBD2 (5 bases). Trimming left V 2 bases short and J 0 bases short, with 11 bases between. The V gene's germline CDR1 is MGHDK and CDR2 SYGVNS. The CDR3 is 15 amino acids. The CDR3 loop reads CASSEATGNSYEQYF. The DNA of the CDR3 is TGTGCCAGCAGTGAAGCCACCGGGAACTCCTACGAGCAGTACTTC.

For this clonotype: The conserved closing phenylalanine or tryptophan is absent in this CDR3, likely reflecting a read error. This chain links TRBV12-3 or TRBV12-4 with TRBJ1-1; D uncertain. There are 14 residues in the CDR3. V was trimmed by 6 bases and J by 8 bases, leaving 19 bases between them. The CDR3 DNA reads TGTGCCAGCAGCCCCCCGGGAGGGAAGGAGGAAGCTTTCCTT. This gives the protein CASSPPGGKEEAFL.